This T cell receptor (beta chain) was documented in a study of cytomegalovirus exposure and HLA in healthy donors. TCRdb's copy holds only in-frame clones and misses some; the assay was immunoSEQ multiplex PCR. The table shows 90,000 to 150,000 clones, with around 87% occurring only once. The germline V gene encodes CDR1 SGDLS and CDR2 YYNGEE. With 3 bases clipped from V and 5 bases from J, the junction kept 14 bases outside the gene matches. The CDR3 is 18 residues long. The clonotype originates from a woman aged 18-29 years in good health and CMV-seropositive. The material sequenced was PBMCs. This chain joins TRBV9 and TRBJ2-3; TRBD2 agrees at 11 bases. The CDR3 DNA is TGTGCCAGCAGCGATTTCCCATTTACTAGCGGGAGAATAGATACGCAGTATTTT. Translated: CASSDFPFTSGRIDTQYF.